This TCR beta chain was found in a study of siplizumab effects on memory and regulatory T cells. Findings and limits, study-wide: No naive or memory phenotype could be assigned to roughly 75-96% of proliferating clones. Among mappable alloreactive CD4+ clones, the Treg-derived fraction averaged approximately 75% with siplizumab versus approximately 26% in controls.

This clone has only a few counts. The target antigen is unknown. TCR templates numbering 80,000 to 100,000 were assayed per sample. The repertoire was sequenced with immunoSEQ multiplex PCR; TCRdb's copy has only in-frame clones and lacks some. The sample shows approximately 100,000 clones, about 93% of them seen only once. Trimming took 5 bases from V and 4 from J, leaving 8 bases between them. This CDR3 spans 12 amino acids. Germline V gene data show CDR1 as MDHEN and CDR2 as SYDVKM. This chain uses TRBV28 with TRBJ1-1; D is unclear. The sequenced sample consisted of non-Treg CD4+ T cells sorted from blood. This sequence originates from a human donor in good health. The CDR3 spells CASSGRATEAFF. CDR3 sequence (DNA): TGTGCCAGCAGTGGGAGGGCCACTGAAGCTTTCTTT.